Described below is a single T cell receptor beta chain sequence and its context. The source of the sample is a study of blood T cell repertoires in COVID-19. Study context: Both acute and convalescent COVID-19 samples were obtained from the United States, Italy and Spain.

Original processing notes: Amplified reference gene primers provided the basis for estimating nucleated cell counts. The repertoire was sequenced with immunoSEQ multiplex PCR; TCRdb's copy has only in-frame clones and lacks some. That table furnishes V, J and clone size, whereas the DNA furnished D and trimming. Of roughly 350,000 clones in the sample, approximately 89% were seen once. This sequence originates from a woman younger than 35 who had recovered from COVID-19. Sequencing input: peripheral blood.

The CDR3 DNA reads as TGTGCCAGCAGTTCTGCTAGCGGGAGGGCGTACTTC. Translation: CASSSASGRAYF. The chain has TRBV28 and TRBJ2-5; 12 bases agree with TRBD2. The CDR3 sequence is 12 residues long. Germline V gives CDR1 MDHEN, CDR2 SYDVKM. Trimming took 4 bases from V and 13 from J; bases not matched to a gene: 4.